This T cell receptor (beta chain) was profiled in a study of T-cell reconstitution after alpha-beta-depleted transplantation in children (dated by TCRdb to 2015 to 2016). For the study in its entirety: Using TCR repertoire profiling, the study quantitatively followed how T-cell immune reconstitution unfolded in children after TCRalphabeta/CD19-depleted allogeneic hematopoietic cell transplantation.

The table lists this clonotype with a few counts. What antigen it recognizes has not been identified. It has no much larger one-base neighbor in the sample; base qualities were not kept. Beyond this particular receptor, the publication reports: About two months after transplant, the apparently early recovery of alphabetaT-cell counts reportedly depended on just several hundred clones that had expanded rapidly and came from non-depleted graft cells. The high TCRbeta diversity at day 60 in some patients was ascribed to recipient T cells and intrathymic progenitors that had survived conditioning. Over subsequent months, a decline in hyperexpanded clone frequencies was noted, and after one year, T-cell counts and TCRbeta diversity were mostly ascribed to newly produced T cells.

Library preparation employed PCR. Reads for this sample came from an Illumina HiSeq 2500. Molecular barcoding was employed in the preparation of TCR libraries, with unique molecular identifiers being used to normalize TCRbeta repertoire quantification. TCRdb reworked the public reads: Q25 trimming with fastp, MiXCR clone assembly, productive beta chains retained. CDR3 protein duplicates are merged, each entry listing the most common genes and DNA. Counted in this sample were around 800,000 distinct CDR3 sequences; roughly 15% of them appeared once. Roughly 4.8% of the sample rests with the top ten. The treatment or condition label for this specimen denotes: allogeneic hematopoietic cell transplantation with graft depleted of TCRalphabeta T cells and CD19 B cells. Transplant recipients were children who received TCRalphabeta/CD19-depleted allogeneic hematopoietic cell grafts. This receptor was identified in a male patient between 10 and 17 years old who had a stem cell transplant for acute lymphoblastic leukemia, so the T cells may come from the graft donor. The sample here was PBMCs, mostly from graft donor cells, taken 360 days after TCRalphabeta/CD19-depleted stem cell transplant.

The bases are TGCAGTGCTAGAGAGCGGGACAGGGACCCCATCAGTCACTATGGCTACACCTTC. Its coded protein is CSARERDRDPISHYGYTF. The rearrangement combines TRBV20-1 with TRBJ1-2; 9 bases in between match TRBD1. Germline trimming: 0 bases from V, 3 bases from J; junction bases outside gene matches: 14. The CDR3 starts with the cysteine, ends with the phenylalanine, and has 18 residues. Only the CDR3 part of the read is kept: 54 bases, read in frame from the first base. Sequences DFQATT (CDR1) and SNEGSKA (CDR2) are obtained from the germline V gene (reference sequence).